What follows are 13 T cell receptor beta chains derived from one specimen sequenced in a study of cytotoxic CD8 clonotypes in ibrutinib-treated CLL. Profiled with immunoSEQ multiplex PCR; TCRdb holds only in-frame clones, not every one. The data contain more than 200,000 clones, roughly 70% of them singletons. This specimen consisted of PBMCs, obtained after 24 months of ibrutinib treatment. These receptors were taken from a human donor with chronic lymphocytic leukemia.

This chain uses TRBV4-2 with TRBJ1-2; a weak D match, TRBD1 (5 bases). This CDR3 has 18 amino acids. Trimming took 0 bases from V and 7 from J, leaving 24 bases between them. CDR1 and CDR2 from the germline V gene are LGHNA and YNFKEQ. CDR3 in amino acids: CASSQDLATPSFGGGYTF. The CDR3 region has the DNA TGTGCCAGCAGCCAAGATTTGGCCACCCCCTCGTTTGGGGGTGGCTACACCTTC.

The V call is TRBV19, the J call TRBJ2-5, with 7 bases fitting TRBD1. This CDR3 spans 13 amino acids. Per the germline V gene, CDR1 is LNHDA and CDR2 is SQIVND (reference sequence). After removal of 9 bases from V and 4 bases from J, the junction contained 8 bases not matched to a gene. CDR3 bases: TGTGCCAGCCTAGGGGGCAAGGCAGAGACCCAGTACTTC. Protein sequence: CASLGGKAETQYF. Full variable domain (outside the CDR3, taken from reference TRBV19 and TRBJ2-5): DGGITQSPKYLFRKEGQNVTLSCEQNLNHDAMYWYRQDPGQGLRLIYYSQIVNDFQKGDIAEGYSVSREKKESFPLTVTSAQKNPTAFYLCASLGGKAETQYFGPGTRLLVL.

The V gene is TRBV29-1, the J gene TRBJ2-7; D gene uncertain. Between the trimmed V and J ends, which lost 3 bases and 6 bases, there was a span of 21 bases. The CDR3 loop spans 15 amino acids. Germline values: CDR1 SQVTM, CDR2 ANQGSEA. This chain's CDR3 is CSVDGDTGSYGEQYF. For the CDR3, the DNA is TGCAGCGTTGACGGTGACACCGGGTCATATGGCGAGCAGTACTTC.

This rearrangement joins TRBV2 to TRBJ1-5; 9 bases agree with TRBD1. Trimming took 9 bases from V and 4 from J; bases not matched to a gene: 4. CDR1 is SNHLY, CDR2 FYNNEI, per germline. The CDR3 has 13 amino acids. CDR3 loop: CASGDRENQPQHF. CDR3 DNA: TGTGCCAGTGGGGACAGGGAAAATCAGCCCCAGCATTTT.

The chain couples TRBV5-1 to TRBJ2-7; weak D call: TRBD2 (7 bases). V lost 6 bases and J 6 bases, leaving 19 bases between the germline ends. Germline V gene lookup returns CDR1 SGHRS and CDR2 YFSETQ. The CDR3 contains 14 residues. The CDR3 region is CASTWGRGGLEQYF. The CDR3 coding sequence is TGCGCCAGCACCTGGGGCAGGGGAGGGCTCGAGCAGTACTTC.

V is TRBV29-1 and J is TRBJ2-1; a possible D gene is TRBD1 (5 bases). CDR1 and CDR2 (germline): SQVTM, ANQGSEA. The CDR3 is 13 residues long. Deletions cut 5 bases from V and 5 bases from J, with 13 bases between. CDR3 sequence (DNA): TGCAGCGTTTTCAGGGTAGAGGACAATGAGCAGTTCTTC. This sequence encodes CSVFRVEDNEQFF.

The gene calls are TRBV28 and TRBJ2-7, with 10 nucleotides matching TRBD2. The CDR3 covers 15 residues. Trimming took 4 bases from V and 4 from J; bases not matched to a gene: 7. CDR1 MDHEN and CDR2 SYDVKM come from the germline V gene. The CDR3 region has the DNA TGTGCCAGCAGTTCCGCTAGCGGGAGTAGATACGAGCAGTACTTC. It translates to CASSSASGSRYEQYF.

This clone was seen only once. The chain employs TRBV5-4 and TRBJ2-5, with D perhaps matching TRBD1 or TRBD2 (5 bases each). The CDR3 extends over 13 amino acids. Trimming took off 5 bases at V and 11 bases at J, with 19 bases between the two ends. Germline CDR1 reads SGHNT; CDR2 reads YYREEE (reference sequence). The CDR3 DNA is TGTGCCAGCAGGCTTACCGGGACCCACTCACAGTACTTC. Its protein product is CASRLTGTHSQYF.

The rearrangement joins TRBV5-1 to TRBJ2-3; D uncertain. Germline V CDR1 and CDR2: SGHRS, YFSETQ. This CDR3 is built from 15 residues. V gave up 3 bases and J gave up 1 base, with 12 bases separating them. DNA for the CDR3: TGCGCCAGCAGCTCCCTGGGAAAGGGCACAGATACGCAGTATTTT. It encodes CASSSLGKGTDTQYF.

CDR3 sequence reads: CASGDRGFFHEQYF. CDR3 coding DNA: TGTGCCAGCGGAGACAGGGGATTCTTCCACGAGCAGTACTTC. The gene calls are TRBV6-6 and TRBJ2-7; 8 positions agree with TRBD1. Germline CDR1 is MNHNY and CDR2 is SVGAGI (reference sequence). The length of the CDR3 is 14 residues. V shed 8 bases, J shed 5 bases, and the junction held 11 bases outside the gene matches.

CDR3 coding DNA: TGTGCCAGCAACCCTCCCGACAGGGGGAACACTGAAGCTTTCTTT. It translates to CASNPPDRGNTEAFF. The J gene is TRBJ1-1, the V gene TRBV5-4, with TRBD1 matching 8 bases. Trimming cost V 6 bases and J 1 base; bases outside gene matches: 8. Germline V CDR1 and CDR2: SGHNT, YYREEE (reference sequence). The CDR3 has 15 residues.

The V gene is TRBV11-2, the J gene TRBJ1-1; D ambiguous. V lost 1 base and J lost 3, with 6 bases in between. The CDR3 sequence is 13 residues long. Germline lookup yields CDR1 SGHAT and CDR2 FQNNGV. The chain's CDR3 is CASSLVTDTEAFF. The CDR3, as DNA: TGTGCCAGCAGCTTAGTGACGGACACTGAAGCTTTCTTT. The whole variable domain, filled in from reference TRBV11-2 and TRBJ1-1, reads EAGVAQSPRYKIIEKRQSVAFWCNPISGHATLYWYQQILGQGPKLLIQFQNNGVVDDSQLPKDRFSAERLKGVDSTLKIQPAKLEDSAVYLCASSLVTDTEAFFGQGTRLTVV.

The chain has TRBV9 and TRBJ2-1; 8 nucleotides line up with TRBD2. The CDR3 contains 17 residues. The germline V gene encodes CDR1 SGDLS and CDR2 YYNGEE. The V and J ends lost 0 bases and 4 bases, in that order; junction bases with no gene match: 9. The CDR3 loop is CASSVDTAAGAYNEQFF. Here the CDR3 DNA reads TGTGCCAGCAGCGTAGATACCGCAGCGGGAGCTTACAATGAGCAGTTCTTC.